One and the same sample provided the 14 T cell receptor beta chains below, sequenced in a study of CD8 T cells in Susac syndrome. Random hexamers were used to reverse transcribe the RNA input (about 0.45 to 1 ug). A single record per CDR3 protein comes from TCRdb applying MiXCR to the immunoSEQ multiplex PCR reads. This table holds about 150,000 distinct CDR3 sequences, about 94% found once. Sequencing input: CD8+ T cells from PBMCs. The source is a human donor with multiple sclerosis.

A single count supports this clonotype. This chain connects TRBV2 to TRBJ2-7; D is perhaps TRBD2 (6 bases). V was clipped by 3 bases and J by 3 bases, with 12 bases between them. Germline V gene sequence: CDR1 SNHLY, CDR2 FYNNEI. The CDR3 is made up of 14 amino acids. CDR3 residues: CASSDPGLGYEQYF. The CDR3 DNA reads as TGTGCCAGCAGTGATCCGGGACTGGGCTACGAGCAGTACTTC. Complete variable domain (other parts from reference TRBV2 and TRBJ2-7): EPEVTQTPSHQVTQMGQEVILRCVPISNHLYFYWYRQILGQKVEFLVSFYNNEISEKSEIFDDQFSVERPDGSNFTLKIRSTKLEDSAMYFCASSDPGLGYEQYFGPGTRLTVT.

The V gene is TRBV30, the J gene TRBJ1-1; D call uncertain. CDR1 is GTSNPN, CDR2 SVGIG, per germline (reference sequence). There are 11 residues in the CDR3. V gave up 4 bases and J gave up 10 bases, with 13 bases separating them. The CDR3 coding sequence is TGTGCCTGGATAGTCCCGACGGGAGCTTTCTTT. Translated, it gives CAWIVPTGAFF.

The gene calls are TRBV5-1 and TRBJ2-4; D remains unclear. From germline, CDR1 is SGHRS and CDR2 YFSETQ. The V end was cut by 4 bases, the J end by 0 bases, with 8 bases between. This CDR3 region has 14 residues. CDR3 sequence (DNA): TGCGCCAGCAGCCCCCTACTAGCCAAAAACATTCAGTACTTC. Protein product: CASSPLLAKNIQYF.

This chain links TRBV13 with TRBJ2-5, with a weak D call TRBD1 (7 bases). Germline V lookup: CDR1 PRHDT, CDR2 FYEKMQ (reference sequence). The CDR3 is 14 residues long. V lost 5 bases and J lost 1, with 11 bases in between. The chain's CDR3 is CASSRRDSQETQYF. The CDR3 bases are TGTGCCAGCAGCAGGCGGGACAGCCAAGAGACCCAGTACTTC.

The V and J genes are TRBV7-9 and TRBJ2-5; possibly TRBD2 for D (6 bases). CDR3 length equals 14 residues. Trimming took 5 bases from V and 5 from J, leaving 15 bases between them. CDR1 is SEHNR, CDR2 FQNEAQ, per germline (reference sequence). The CDR3 DNA reads TGTGCCAGCAGCAATCCCCGGAGGGTGGAGACCCAGTACTTC. As protein: CASSNPRRVETQYF.

V usage is TRBV7-2 and J usage is TRBJ2-1; TRBD2 aligns across 12 bases. The CDR3 contains 15 residues. V was pared by 5 bases and J by 8 bases, with 7 bases of the junction left unmatched. Germline V CDR1 and CDR2: SGHTA, FQGNSA. The CDR3 reads CASSPRTSGDDEQFF. CDR3 in DNA: TGTGCCAGCAGCCCCCGGACTAGCGGGGACGATGAGCAGTTCTTC. The entire variable domain, with the rest obtained from reference TRBV7-2 and TRBJ2-1, is as follows: GAGVSQSPSNKVTEKGKDVELRCDPISGHTALYWYRQSLGQGLEFLIYFQGNSAPDKSGLPSDRFSAERTGGSVSTLTIQRTQQEDSAVYLCASSPRTSGDDEQFFGPGTRLTVL.

The chain recombines TRBV9 with TRBJ2-1; D is unclear. CDR3 length equals 12 residues. Germline loops: CDR1 SGDLS, CDR2 YYNGEE. Trimming took 4 bases from V and 8 from J, leaving 10 bases between them. The CDR3 reads CASSSRVDEQFF. The DNA for the CDR3 is TGTGCCAGCAGCTCCCGGGTGGATGAGCAGTTCTTC.

The V gene is TRBV20-1, the J gene TRBJ2-7; 7 positions match TRBD1. CDR1 is DFQATT and CDR2 is SNEGSKA in the germline V gene (reference sequence). Unmatched junction bases numbered 13, after V lost 7 bases and J lost 4 bases. The CDR3 loop spans 14 amino acids. CDR3: CSVTTGSSVYEQYF. As DNA, the CDR3 is TGCAGTGTTACGACAGGGTCGAGTGTTTACGAGCAGTACTTC.

The chain has TRBV7-8 and TRBJ2-5; D possibly corresponds to TRBD2 (5 bases). The CDR3 loop spans 14 amino acids. Trimming shortened V by 2 bases and J by 5 bases, and 12 bases separated the two germline ends. The germline CDR1 and CDR2 sequences are SGHVS and FQNEAQ. The CDR3 DNA reads TGTGCCAGCAGCTTAATTCGAGGGCGGGAGACCCAGTACTTC. Residues: CASSLIRGRETQYF. Variable domain in full (rest from reference TRBV7-8 and TRBJ2-5): GAGVSQSPRYKVAKRGQDVALRCDPISGHVSLFWYQQALGQGPEFLTYFQNEAQLDKSGLPSDRFFAERPEGSVSTLKIQRTQQEDSAVYLCASSLIRGRETQYFGPGTRLLVL.

The count of this clonotype is one. The chain has TRBV4-1 and TRBJ2-7; D is undetermined. Germline loops: CDR1 MGHRA, CDR2 YSYEKL. This CDR3 comprises 14 residues. The germline V and J ends were trimmed by 0 bases and 5 bases, with 11 bases remaining between them. The CDR3 here is CASSQDRTPHEQYF. Written as DNA, the CDR3 is TGCGCCAGCAGCCAAGATAGGACCCCTCACGAGCAGTACTTC.

This chain uses TRBV27 with TRBJ1-6; 9 nucleotides agree with TRBD1. The V gene's germline CDR1 is MNHEY and CDR2 SMNVEV (reference sequence). This CDR3 is built from 15 residues. Losses at the gene ends were 6 bases for V and 4 bases for J; bases not matched to a gene: 4. Here the CDR3 DNA reads TGTGCCAGCAGAACGACAGGGGGATATAATTCACCCCTCCACTTT. It is translated as CASRTTGGYNSPLHF.

This chain uses TRBV20-1 with TRBJ2-7; D is possibly TRBD1 or TRBD2 (5 bases each). Germline V gene sequence: CDR1 DFQATT, CDR2 SNEGSKA (reference sequence). This CDR3 spans 14 amino acids. V was trimmed by 5 bases and J by 4 bases, leaving 18 bases between them. The CDR3 coding sequence is TGCAGTGCTTGGGACGAAAAGGAGGCGTACGAGCAGTACTTC. It yields the protein CSAWDEKEAYEQYF.

This chain joins TRBV27 and TRBJ2-7, with D maybe TRBD2 (5 bases). The germline gives CDR1 MNHEY, CDR2 SMNVEV (reference sequence). CDR3 length: 14 amino acids. V dropped 5 bases and J dropped 6 bases, with 17 bases sitting between them. The CDR3 sequence is CASSPRGRVVEQYF. CDR3 coding DNA: TGTGCCAGCAGTCCCCGGGGTCGGGTGGTCGAGCAGTACTTC.

This chain connects TRBV5-4 to TRBJ1-1; D is unclear. Trimming pared 5 bases from V and 1 base from J, leaving 9 bases between. In germline, CDR1 is SGHNT, CDR2 YYREEE (reference sequence). The CDR3 has 13 residues. CDR3 bases: TGTGCCAGCAGGGGTGGGGAGAACACTGAAGCTTTCTTT. Translation gives CASRGGENTEAFF. Drawing the rest from reference TRBV5-4 and TRBJ1-1, the complete variable domain is ETGVTQSPTHLIKTRGQQVTLRCSSQSGHNTVSWYQQALGQGPQFIFQYYREEENGRGNFPPRFSGLQFPNYSSELNVNALELDDSALYLCASRGGENTEAFFGQGTRLTVV.